The clone carrying this T cell receptor (beta chain) was counted at least ten times. Unique molecular identifiers were incorporated when the TCRbeta library was constructed. MiXCR was run by TCRdb on the PCR reads, yielding one entry per CDR3 protein. The repertoire holds over 300,000 distinct CDR3 sequences, 10% seen once, with around 2.5% in the top ten. Trimming left V 4 bases short and J 3 bases short, with 13 bases between. The CDR3 extends over 14 amino acids. Germline V gene lookup returns CDR1 SQVTM and CDR2 ANQGSEA. The sample is drawn from a study of T-cell reconstitution after alpha-beta-depleted transplantation in children.

The V gene is TRBV29-1, the J gene TRBJ2-4, with D possibly matching TRBD1 (5 bases). This receptor was obtained from a human donor who donated a stem cell graft to a child with acute lymphoblastic leukemia. The sequences come from PBMCs from the stem cell graft donor, collected from the stem cell graft. Here the CDR3 DNA reads TGCAGCGTTGGGGTTCAGGGCGGCAAAAACATTCAGTACTTC. It specifies CSVGVQGGKNIQYF. Filled out from reference TRBV29-1 and TRBJ2-4, the complete variable domain reads SAVISQKPSRDICQRGTSLTIQCQVDSQVTMMFWYRQQPGQSLTLIATANQGSEATYESGFVIDKFPISRPNLTFSTLTVSNMSPEDSSIYLCSVGVQGGKNIQYFGAGTRLSVL.